This T cell receptor beta chain was found in a study of cytomegalovirus exposure and HLA in healthy donors. The PCR had 60 Vbeta and 13 Jbeta primers. Profiled with immunoSEQ multiplex PCR; TCRdb holds only in-frame clones, not every one. There are around 300,000 clones in the sample; approximately 90% occur only once, and roughly 2.3% lies in the top ten. V lost 3 bases and J 0 bases, leaving 7 bases between the germline ends. The CDR3 is 14 residues long. CDR1 is SGDLS, CDR2 YYNGEE, per germline. The V and J genes are TRBV9 and TRBJ1-3; D gene unclear. Sequencing input: PBMCs. The sequence was collected from a young woman in good health and CMV-seronegative. CDR3 sequence reads: CASSAVSSGNTIYF. CDR3 nucleotide sequence: TGTGCCAGCAGCGCCGTCTCCTCTGGAAACACCATATATTTT.